What follows are 20 T cell receptor beta chains derived from one specimen sequenced in a study of cytomegalovirus exposure and HLA in healthy donors (TCRdb year 2017). Receptor libraries were prepared by the immunoSEQ multiplex PCR assay. For the multiplex PCR, a mixture combining 60 forward primers for TCR Vbeta segments and 13 reverse primers for TCR Jbeta segments was used. In its TCRdb copy, this immuneACCESS table keeps in-frame sequences only and misses some clones. Where compared with another copy, unresolved V genes explain less than half of these, and the others have no known cause. The sample yields about 170,000 clones; about 79% were counted once. The ten largest clones add up to about 0.93% of the sample. The sample consisted of PBMCs. These receptors originate from a woman aged 45-60 years in good health and CMV-seropositive.

The chain carries TRBV7-6 and TRBJ2-3; 13 bases map to TRBD2. Germline lookup yields CDR1 SGHVS and CDR2 FNYEAQ. V was clipped by 5 bases and J by 3 bases; unmatched bases: 5. The CDR3 covers 16 residues. CDR3 bases: TGTGCCAGCAGCCCCCCACTAGCGGGGGGGACAGATACGCAGTATTTT. Encoded protein: CASSPPLAGGTDTQYF.

The chain has TRBV10-3 and TRBJ1-2; 9 bases map to TRBD1. With V trimmed by 10 bases and J by 6 bases, 9 bases remained unmatched. The CDR3 runs 13 residues. CDR1 is ENHRY, CDR2 SYGVKD, per germline. The CDR3 nucleotides read TGTGCCACCCACACGGGACAGGGCGATGGCTACACCTTC. It translates to CATHTGQGDGYTF.

The CDR3 nucleotides are TGTGCCATCAGTGAGTACGGGATCTACGAGCAGTACTTC. Amino acid sequence: CAISEYGIYEQYF. The chain links TRBV10-3 to TRBJ2-7, with D maybe TRBD2 (5 bases). This CDR3 comprises 13 residues. The germline V and J ends were trimmed by 1 base and 3 bases, with 7 bases remaining between them. Germline V lookup: CDR1 ENHRY, CDR2 SYGVKD.

This clone was seen more than once but under ten times. The J gene is TRBJ2-7, the V gene TRBV21-1; the D segment call TRBD1 is taken from the table without a DNA check. TRBV21-1 is tagged as a pseudogene. The CDR3 has 15 amino acids. CDR3 sequence: CASSIGGPGTYEQYF. CDR3 DNA sequence: TGTGCCAGCAGCATAGGGGGTCCGGGAACCTACGAGCAGTACTTC.

The chain is built from TRBV6-5 and TRBJ2-1; possibly TRBD2 for D (6 bases). Germline CDR1 MNHEY, CDR2 SVGAGI. Trimming took 2 bases from V and 5 from J, leaving 16 bases between them. This CDR3 comprises 16 residues. The CDR3 is CASSYTLAKGNNEQFF. CDR3 bases: TGTGCCAGCAGTTACACACTAGCTAAGGGCAACAATGAGCAGTTCTTC.

V is TRBV6-5 and J is TRBJ2-5; maybe TRBD2 (6 bases). The CDR3 sequence is 14 residues long. The germline V gene encodes CDR1 MNHEY and CDR2 SVGAGI. The V gene lost 6 bases and the J gene lost 5 bases, with 16 bases spanning the gap. The CDR3 reads CASSPGLGGETQYF. For the CDR3, the DNA is TGTGCCAGCAGCCCGGGACTCGGTGGGGAGACCCAGTACTTC.

This clone appeared a few times. The gene calls are TRBV19 and TRBJ1-1, with D possibly matching TRBD1 (5 bases). Deletions cut 7 bases from V and 7 bases from J, with 19 bases between. The V gene's germline CDR1 is LNHDA and CDR2 SQIVND (reference sequence). The CDR3 extends over 14 amino acids. The CDR3 DNA sequence: TGTGCCAGTACTAAGACTCGGGGGATGGGTGAAGCTTTCTTT. Its protein is CASTKTRGMGEAFF.

J is TRBJ1-4 and V is TRBV4-1, with D possibly being TRBD1 (6 bases). The CDR3 is 17 amino acids. Germline lookup yields CDR1 MGHRA and CDR2 YSYEKL. Between the trimmed V and J ends, which lost 2 bases and 3 bases, there was a span of 16 bases. CDR3: CASSQTRAGVPNEKLFF. Written as DNA, the CDR3 is TGCGCCAGCAGCCAAACCCGGGCAGGGGTCCCTAATGAAAAACTGTTTTTT.

The chain employs TRBV7-8 and TRBJ2-7, with 10 bases matching TRBD2. V shed 5 bases, J shed 2 bases, and the junction held 6 bases outside the gene matches. The CDR3 loop spans 15 amino acids. Per germline, CDR1 SGHVS and CDR2 FQNEAQ. The CDR3 sequence is CASSQGLAITYEQYF. The CDR3 bases are TGTGCCAGCAGCCAGGGACTAGCGATTACCTACGAGCAGTACTTC.

The CDR3, as DNA: TGTGCCAGCAGCCCGGCGACTAGCGGGATAGGGACCGGGGAGCTGTTTTTT. It translates to CASSPATSGIGTGELFF. V and J are TRBV7-2 and TRBJ2-2; 11 positions match TRBD2. CDR3 length: 17 amino acids. Germline trimming cut 5 bases from V and 5 bases from J; bases unmatched to any gene: 10. Germline V gene sequence: CDR1 SGHTA, CDR2 FQGNSA. Full variable domain (missing parts from reference TRBV7-2 and TRBJ2-2): GAGVSQSPSNKVTEKGKDVELRCDPISGHTALYWYRQSLGQGLEFLIYFQGNSAPDKSGLPSDRFSAERTGGSVSTLTIQRTQQEDSAVYLCASSPATSGIGTGELFFGEGSRLTVL.

This chain joins TRBV5-4 and TRBJ1-2, with 7 bases that match TRBD1. V shed 4 bases, J shed 4 bases, and the junction held 1 base outside the gene matches. CDR3 size: 12 residues. CDR1 and CDR2 from the germline V gene are SGHNT and YYREEE (reference sequence). The CDR3 sequence: CASSRDSYGYTF. The CDR3 DNA is TGTGCCAGCAGCCGGGACAGCTATGGCTACACCTTC.

This clone was seen a single time. The chain has TRBV19 and TRBJ2-7; the D gene is possibly TRBD2 (5 bases). Trimming cost V 8 bases and J 0 bases, with 11 bases left between them. Germline CDR1 is LNHDA and CDR2 is SQIVND (reference sequence). The CDR3 contains 13 residues. The CDR3 here is CASALTSSYEQYF. The CDR3, as DNA: TGTGCCAGTGCTCTAACTAGCTCCTACGAGCAGTACTTC.

This clone was counted only a few times. The chain employs TRBV14 and TRBJ1-6; no clear D. This CDR3 contains 17 residues. Trimming pared 3 bases from V and 3 bases from J, leaving 15 bases between. Germline V gene data show CDR1 as SGHDN and CDR2 as FVKESK. CDR3 in amino acids: CASSHGGAILYNSPLHF. DNA for the CDR3: TGTGCCAGCAGCCATGGCGGTGCAATCCTCTATAATTCACCCCTCCACTTT.

This clone was counted a few times. The chain has TRBV27 and TRBJ2-3; 10 bases fit TRBD2. V shed 7 bases, J shed 2 bases, and the junction held 3 bases outside the gene matches. From germline, CDR1 is MNHEY and CDR2 SMNVEV (reference sequence). This CDR3 has 14 amino acids. Here the CDR3 DNA reads TGTGCCAGCATAGGGACTAGCGCCACAGATACGCAGTATTTT. Protein: CASIGTSATDTQYF.

J is TRBJ2-3 and V is TRBV7-9, with D tentatively TRBD1 (5 bases). Trimming stripped 1 base from V and 0 bases from J, with 8 bases between. Germline CDR1 is SEHNR and CDR2 is FQNEAQ (reference sequence). This CDR3 comprises 15 residues. The CDR3: CASSLGRDSTDTQYF. DNA of the CDR3: TGTGCCAGCAGCTTAGGCAGGGATAGCACAGATACGCAGTATTTT. The full variable domain, rest sourced from reference TRBV7-9 and TRBJ2-3, is DTGVSQNPRHKITKRGQNVTFRCDPISEHNRLYWYRQTLGQGPEFLTYFQNEAQLEKSRLLSDRFSAERPKGSFSTLEIQRTEQGDSAMYLCASSLGRDSTDTQYFGPGTRLTVL.

This chain joins TRBV27 and TRBJ2-1; 12 positions match TRBD2. CDR3 length: 16 residues. The J segment lost 14 bases and the V segment lost 5 bases, leaving 16 bases of the junction unmatched. In germline, CDR1 is MNHEY, CDR2 SMNVEV (reference sequence). The CDR3 coding sequence is TGTGCCAGCAGTCCCCGGACTAGCGGGGCTCAAGCAGCAGAGTTCTTC. Translating gives CASSPRTSGAQAAEFF.

The chain recombines TRBV28 with TRBJ1-4, with D maybe TRBD1 (5 bases). The germline V gene has CDR1 MDHEN and CDR2 SYDVKM. Trimming removed 2 bases from V and 6 bases from J, with 13 bases in between. The CDR3 extends over 15 amino acids. This chain's CDR3 is CASSLGPGGDEKLFF. CDR3 nucleotides: TGTGCCAGCAGTTTAGGCCCGGGGGGGGATGAAAAACTGTTTTTT.

This rearrangement joins TRBV27 to TRBJ2-7, with TRBD1 identical over 7 bases. CDR1 MNHEY and CDR2 SMNVEV come from the germline V gene (reference sequence). This CDR3 comprises 16 residues. V lost 1 base, J lost 3 bases, and 9 bases stayed unmatched. CDR3 in DNA: TGTGCCAGCAGTTTATTGGGGGACAGCTCCATCTACGAGCAGTACTTC. Its protein product is CASSLLGDSSIYEQYF.

Of note for this clone: One end of the junction does not line up with germline, which may come from a read error. The chain has TRBV7-7 and TRBJ2-1; maybe TRBD2 (6 bases). Germline V gene sequence: CDR1 SSHAT, CDR2 FNYEAQ (reference sequence). This CDR3 is built from 15 residues. The CDR3 loop reads CASSPQGGPYNEQFF. The CDR3 DNA sequence: TGTGCTAGCAGCCCCCAGGGAGGTCCCTACAATGAGCAGTTCTTC.

This clone has just a few counts. The chain joins TRBV19 to TRBJ2-2; weak D call: TRBD1 (7 bases). This CDR3 is built from 18 residues. The V end was cut by 1 base, the J end by 1 base, with 16 bases between. Germline CDR1 LNHDA, CDR2 SQIVND (reference sequence). The CDR3: CASSIGWRGRRNTGELFF. The DNA for the CDR3 is TGTGCCAGTAGTATAGGCTGGAGGGGGCGCCGGAACACCGGGGAGCTGTTTTTT.